What follows is one T cell receptor beta chain and its context. Antigen specificity is unknown. This record belongs to a study of Ad26.COV2.S vaccination and SARS-CoV-2 variants. Method: immunoSEQ multiplex PCR; TCRdb's copy keeps in-frame clones and lacks some. Of about 350,000 clones listed, roughly 94% are singletons. The CDR3 is 13 amino acids. Between the trimmed V and J ends, which lost 0 bases and 6 bases, there was a span of 5 bases. Germline loops: CDR1 LGHNA, CDR2 YSLEER. Study findings and constraints: The placebo group had lower spike-specific TCR breadth than the vaccine recipients did.

This TCR was recovered from a human donor who had recovered from COVID-19. This rearrangement joins TRBV4-3 to TRBJ2-2; D ambiguous. Sequencing was performed on peripheral blood, taken after recovery from COVID-19. CDR3 DNA sequence: TGCGCCAGCAGCCAAGATTCTGCCGGGGAGCTGTTTTTT. Its protein is CASSQDSAGELFF.